The sequence of this T cell receptor (beta chain) was determined in a study of T cell responses to AZD1222 COVID-19 vaccine (dated by TCRdb to the early 2020s). As for the study more broadly: AZD1222 recipients with second doses at about 4 weeks or about 12 weeks were pooled, because spike-specific TCR depth and breadth did not differ between schedules. Trial participants were enrolled by age into 18-55, 56-69 and 70-plus year subgroups, with 148, 28 and 57 TCR-sequenced participants respectively. TCR sequencing covered 230 or so trial participants: 207 given two doses of AZD1222 and 26 given two doses of MenACWY control vaccine.

Broad study findings and their caveats: A significant rise in spike-specific TCR breadth and depth was observed after two AZD1222 doses relative to day 0 and relative to MenACWY recipients. Conclusions about previously exposed vaccinees are limited, since just five or six AZD1222 recipients were seropositive for SARS-CoV-2 at baseline. Reportedly, close to half of the unique spike-specific TCRs recognized epitopes lying outside the regions that are mutated in the B.1.351 and B.1.1.7 variants. Vaccine-associated CD4 TCRs spanned the whole spike protein, with dominant responses in regions 160-218 and 743-854. In the small 56-69-year group, the increase in depth fell short of significance, most likely because of low power. Participants were mostly white British, with more females than males. The authors suggested clonal diversity may have been underestimated. Because no day 14 peak-response samples were available, the repertoires could be characterized only after the peak T cell response.

From a lookup of the germline V gene, CDR1 and CDR2 are SGHTA and FQGNSA. V lost 5 bases and J lost 5 bases; the stretch between them is 18 bases long. Counted from cysteine to phenylalanine, this CDR3 has 16 amino acids. Just the 48-base CDR3 DNA is kept, in frame starting at base 1. The CDR3 regions of human TCRbeta chains were analyzed by immunosequencing. The study's own analysis went as follows. TCRs in the repertoires were compared against a reference library of SARS-CoV-2-specific TCRs that had been generated with the MIRA antigen-specificity platform. Breadth meant the fraction of unique TCRs that were SARS-CoV-2-associated, whereas depth meant the fraction of total T cells that were SARS-CoV-2-associated. Using the MIRA data, each spike-specific TCR was mapped to the spike region that the TCR reacts to and placed in a CD4 or CD8 class. Log10-transformed breadth and depth values were compared by one-way ANOVA with Sidak's multiple comparisons tests. This is the immuneACCESS table as TCRdb keeps it, with only in-frame sequences that have V and J called. A part of the clones is gone; compared with another copy, unresolved V genes explain less than half, and the rest is unexplained. V, J and clone size are those of that table, while D and trimming were read from the DNA. This sample has 95,000 to 100,000 clones in its table, and around 84% of those were observed once. The ten largest clonotypes hold 1.4% of the sample.

The time point label corresponds to: baseline before first vaccination. Vaccinee samples came from UK trials COV001 and COV002, including a single-blind randomized controlled phase 2/3 trial of AZD1222 (ChAdOx1 nCoV-19) in healthy adults. For TCRbeta chain sequencing, PBMC samples were collected from trial participants at day 0 and at day 28 after the second dose. A note on this clone: No cognate antigen has been identified for it. Base-call qualities are not available, and no considerably larger clone is one nucleotide away.

The TCR comes from an adult in good health. This material consisted of peripheral blood, taken on day 0 of AZD1222 vaccination. The V and J genes are TRBV7-2 and TRBJ2-2; perhaps TRBD2 is the D gene, with 7 bases matching. The sequenced DNA: TGTGCCAGCAGCCCCAACGCCGCGGGGGCGACCGGGGAGCTGTTTTTT. Its product reads: CASSPNAAGATGELFF. Reference TRBV7-2 and TRBJ2-2 proteins supply the regions before and after the CDR3; the full variable domain is: GAGVSQSPSNKVTEKGKDVELRCDPISGHTALYWYRQSLGQGLEFLIYFQGNSAPDKSGLPSDRFSAERTGGSVSTLTIQRTQQEDSAVYLCASSPNAAGATGELFFGEGSRLTVL.